One and the same sample provided the 17 T cell receptor beta chains below, sequenced in a study of T cell repertoires in cytomegalovirus infection (dated by TCRdb to between 2018 and 2021). TCRdb lists the instrument as Illumina HiSeq 1500. TCRdb took the public reads, trimmed them with fastp at Q25, ran MiXCR for clone calling and kept in-frame beta chains. Every distinct CDR3 protein forms one entry, paired with its most common genes and DNA. For this sample the table gives 200,000 to 300,000 distinct CDR3 sequences, of which approximately 15% were detected only once. The ten top clones hold 7% to 9.5% of the sample. The source material was PBMCs. The receptors were gathered from a human donor in good health (CMV status not recorded). Some clones in this sample may be carry-over from other donors' samples.

This clonotype was counted between two and nine times. The rearrangement uses TRBV27 and TRBJ2-7, with D possibly TRBD2 on 7 matching bases. The germline V and J ends were trimmed by 7 bases and 0 bases, with 13 bases remaining between them. The CDR3 has 14 amino acids. Germline CDR1 reads MNHEY; CDR2 reads SMNVEV (reference sequence). The CDR3 DNA reads TGTGCCAGCAACAGGGCGGGGGACTCCTACGAGCAGTACTTC. The encoded protein is CASNRAGDSYEQYF.

There are a few counts of this clonotype. DNA for the CDR3: TGCAGCGTTGCTGTCCTACTCTCCTACGAGCAGTACTTC. It specifies CSVAVLLSYEQYF. This chain joins TRBV29-1 and TRBJ2-7, with D unclear. Germline CDR1 reads SQVTM; CDR2 reads ANQGSEA. The length of the CDR3 is 13 residues. V dropped 4 bases and J dropped 0 bases, with 10 bases sitting between them.

This clonotype was detected many times. The gene calls are TRBV6-4 and TRBJ2-1, with D unresolved. Germline-derived CDR1 and CDR2 are MRHNA and SNTAGT. The CDR3 runs to 13 residues. With 3 bases removed from V and 4 bases from J, the gap between germline ends came to 7 bases. This chain's CDR3 is CASSDGVYNEQFF. The CDR3 coding sequence is TGTGCCAGCAGTGATGGGGTTTACAATGAGCAGTTCTTC.

This clonotype has only a few counts. The chain is built from TRBV12-3 or TRBV12-4 and TRBJ2-5, with TRBD2 matching 10 bases. This CDR3 has 14 amino acids. Trimming removed 8 bases from V and 4 bases from J; junction bases left unmatched: 7. CDR3 sequence reads: CASELSGGAETQYF. The CDR3 DNA is TGTGCCAGCGAGTTAAGCGGGGGGGCAGAGACCCAGTACTTC.

The chain recombines TRBV20-1 with TRBJ2-2; 8 bases map to TRBD2. CDR1 DFQATT and CDR2 SNEGSKA come from the germline V gene (reference sequence). CDR3 length equals 12 residues. V lost 3 bases to trimming and J lost 6 bases; unmatched junction nucleotides: 0. CDR3 residues: CSASGGAGELFF. The DNA of the CDR3 is TGCAGTGCTAGCGGGGGGGCCGGGGAGCTGTTTTTT.

This clonotype was counted a few times. V is TRBV6-5 and J is TRBJ1-5; D is undetermined. This CDR3 has 15 amino acids. The V end was cut by 0 bases, the J end by 4 bases, with 10 bases between. Germline assignment: CDR1 MNHEY and CDR2 SVGAGI. CDR3 DNA: TGTGCCAGCAGTTACTCCCAGTTACCTAATCAGCCCCAGCATTTT. Translated, it gives CASSYSQLPNQPQHF.

In its sample, this clonotype was seen a few times. In DNA form, the CDR3 reads TGCAGCGTCGCAGGATCGGCAGGGTGGTATGGCTACACCTTC. As protein: CSVAGSAGWYGYTF. The rearrangement uses TRBV29-1 and TRBJ1-2, with TRBD1 as a possible D gene (5 bases). The CDR3 runs 14 residues. Trimming shortened V by 6 bases and J by 5 bases, and 19 bases separated the two germline ends. Germline assignment: CDR1 SQVTM and CDR2 ANQGSEA.

At least ten counts were recorded for this clonotype. The V gene is TRBV5-4, the J gene TRBJ2-7; D gene unclear. The CDR3 is 14 residues long. V shed 1 base and J shed 6 bases, with 14 bases lying between them. The germline gives CDR1 SGHNT, CDR2 YYREEE (reference sequence). The chain's CDR3 is CASSLQPGAGEQYF. For the CDR3, the DNA is TGTGCCAGCAGCTTGCAGCCGGGTGCCGGCGAGCAGTACTTC.

This clonotype has at least ten counts. The J gene is TRBJ2-5, the V gene TRBV28; D gene ambiguous. CDR3 size: 14 residues. The ends were cut back, 8 bases at V and 4 bases at J, with 17 bases in the middle. The germline V gene encodes CDR1 MDHEN and CDR2 SYDVKM. The CDR3 loop is CASAPTRLGETQYF. CDR3 bases: TGTGCCAGCGCACCGACGAGGCTAGGAGAGACCCAGTACTTC.

This chain joins TRBV11-3 and TRBJ2-7, with 7 bases that match TRBD2. The V segment lost 2 bases and the J segment 7 bases; nucleotides outside the gene matches: 8. The length of the CDR3 is 14 residues. From germline, CDR1 is SGHNT and CDR2 YENEEA. This chain's CDR3 is CASSLNSGAGEQYF. CDR3 DNA: TGTGCCAGCAGCTTAAACAGCGGGGCGGGGGAGCAGTACTTC.

This clonotype was counted between two and nine times. The J gene is TRBJ2-7, the V gene TRBV27, with a tentative D call TRBD2 (6 bases). The CDR3 runs to 13 residues. Per germline, CDR1 MNHEY and CDR2 SMNVEV (reference sequence). Trimming took off 4 bases at V and 12 bases at J, with 19 bases between the two ends. This CDR3 reads CASSSSLGGIWYF. CDR3 bases: TGTGCCAGCAGTTCAAGCCTGGGAGGCATCTGGTACTTC.

This clonotype was seen a few times. The genes are TRBV20-1 and TRBJ1-2, with D tentatively TRBD1 (5 bases). Germline V lookup: CDR1 DFQATT, CDR2 SNEGSKA (reference sequence). The CDR3 spans 16 residues. The germline V and J ends were trimmed by 6 bases and 1 base, with 21 bases remaining between them. The CDR3, as DNA: TGCAGTGCCCGGGGCGAGCAAAAGGGATTTAACTATGGCTACACCTTC. Residues: CSARGEQKGFNYGYTF.

This clonotype was recorded at least ten times. V and J are TRBV19 and TRBJ1-6; tentatively, D is TRBD1 (5 bases). This CDR3 has 14 amino acids. Trimming took off 4 bases at V and 8 bases at J, with 12 bases between the two ends. The germline V gene has CDR1 LNHDA and CDR2 SQIVND (reference sequence). In nucleotides, the CDR3 is TGTGCCAGTAGTAAACCTCCAGGGTATTCACCCCTCCACTTT. This gives the protein CASSKPPGYSPLHF.

In this sample, this clonotype turned up many times. V is TRBV7-6 and J is TRBJ2-1; D remains ambiguous. V dropped 2 bases and J dropped 8 bases, with 10 bases sitting between them. Germline V lookup: CDR1 SGHVS, CDR2 FNYEAQ. CDR3 length: 13 amino acids. CDR3 coding DNA: TGTGCCAGCAGCTTAAATTGGCGCGATGAGCAGTTCTTC. This gives the protein CASSLNWRDEQFF.

This clonotype was detected a few times. The chain's CDR3 is CSGPGLPRETQYF. DNA of the CDR3: TGCAGTGGACCGGGACTACCGAGGGAGACCCAGTACTTC. This chain joins TRBV20-1 and TRBJ2-5; 7 nucleotides align to TRBD2. The V segment lost 7 bases and the J segment 5 bases; nucleotides outside the gene matches: 10. This CDR3 is 13 amino acids long. Per the germline V gene, CDR1 is DFQATT and CDR2 is SNEGSKA (reference sequence).

This clonotype came up many times. The J gene is TRBJ2-1, the V gene TRBV7-2, with 15 bases lining up with TRBD2. This CDR3 is built from 16 residues. CDR1 is SGHTA, CDR2 FQGNSA, per germline. The V segment lost 5 bases and the J segment 7 bases; nucleotides outside the gene matches: 6. CDR3 region: CASSRGTSGGNNEQFF. The CDR3 bases are TGTGCCAGCAGCCGGGGGACTAGCGGGGGGAATAATGAGCAGTTCTTC.

The chain employs TRBV20-1 and TRBJ1-1; D is ambiguous. Trimming cost V 4 bases and J 5 bases, with 14 bases left between them. CDR3 length: 13 amino acids. Germline CDR1 is DFQATT and CDR2 is SNEGSKA (reference sequence). In nucleotides, the CDR3 is TGCAGTGCTATTAGAGGGATCGCAACTGAAGCTTTCTTT. The encoded protein is CSAIRGIATEAFF.